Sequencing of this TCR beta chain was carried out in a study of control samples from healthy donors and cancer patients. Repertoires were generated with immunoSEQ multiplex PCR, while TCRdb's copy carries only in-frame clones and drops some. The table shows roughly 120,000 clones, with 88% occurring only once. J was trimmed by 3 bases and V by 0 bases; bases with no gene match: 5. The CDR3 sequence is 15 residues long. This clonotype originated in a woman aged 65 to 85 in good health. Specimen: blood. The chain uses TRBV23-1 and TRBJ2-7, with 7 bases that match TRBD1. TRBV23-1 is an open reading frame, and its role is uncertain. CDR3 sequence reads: CASSQSGTALYEQYF. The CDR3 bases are TGCGCCAGCAGTCAATCGGGGACAGCCCTCTACGAGCAGTACTTC.